Shown below are 3 T cell receptor beta chains from a single sample sequenced in a study of T cell changes during pregnancy in multiple sclerosis. Only in-frame clones appear in the TCRdb table, and some are missing; sequencing was by immunoSEQ multiplex PCR. This sample has roughly 49,000 clones, with more than 85% found just once. The specimen comprised CD8+ T cells from peripheral blood mononuclear cells, sampled in the first trimester of pregnancy. These receptors were taken from a female donor with multiple sclerosis, enrolled in a pregnancy study.

V and J are TRBV27 and TRBJ2-5; weak D call: TRBD2 (5 bases). V was pared by 6 bases and J by 5 bases, with 19 bases between. Per the germline V gene, CDR1 is MNHEY and CDR2 is SMNVEV (reference sequence). The CDR3 is 15 residues long. The CDR3 sequence is CASSRLPGIGETQYF. The CDR3 DNA reads as TGTGCCAGCAGCCGTCTCCCGGGGATCGGGGAGACCCAGTACTTC.

This rearrangement joins TRBV28 to TRBJ2-3, with unresolved D. From germline, CDR1 is MDHEN and CDR2 SYDVKM. V lost 5 bases, J lost 3 bases, and 24 bases lay in between. The CDR3 is made up of 18 amino acids. Here the CDR3 DNA reads TGTGCCAGCAGTCCAAACCTTCCTCTAGAAAAGCTAACAGATACGCAGTATTTT. Translation: CASSPNLPLEKLTDTQYF.

The V call is TRBV6-5, the J call TRBJ1-5, with D perhaps TRBD1 (6 bases). This CDR3 is 15 amino acids long. Trimming left V 4 bases short and J 4 bases short, with 14 bases between. Looked up from germline, CDR1 is MNHEY and CDR2 is SVGAGI. The CDR3 reads CASSFRQGPNQPQHF. Written as DNA, the CDR3 is TGTGCCAGCAGTTTTAGGCAGGGGCCAAATCAGCCCCAGCATTTT.